This TCR beta chain was recovered during a study of blood T cell repertoires in COVID-19. Across the study: Both acute and convalescent COVID-19 samples were obtained from the United States, Italy and Spain. The analysed material was cDNA or gDNA that came from T cells, B-cell-depleted T cells, or PBMCs.

The J segment lost 5 bases and the V segment lost 0 bases, leaving 2 bases of the junction unmatched. The V gene's germline CDR1 is SGHRS and CDR2 YFSETQ. The CDR3 is made up of 13 amino acids. This clone came up once. As handled by the study authors: The assay estimated nucleated cells by amplifying reference gene primers. Generated by immunoSEQ multiplex PCR, the TCRdb table keeps only in-frame clones and is missing some. V and J calls and clone size are those listed in that table; D and trimming were worked out from the DNA. The data contain 150,000 or so clones, about four fifths of them singletons.

The chain combines TRBV5-1 with TRBJ2-7, with TRBD2 matching 7 bases. This receptor was obtained from a man aged 65 to 79 who had recovered from COVID-19. What was sequenced was peripheral blood. CDR3: CASSLGLADEQYF. The CDR3 region has the DNA TGCGCCAGCAGCTTGGGACTAGCCGACGAGCAGTACTTC.